Listed below are T cell receptor beta chains from one sample, sequenced in a study of T cell responses to AZD1222 COVID-19 vaccine. Assay used: immunoSEQ multiplex PCR; TCRdb lists only in-frame clones, some missing. Of just under 80,000 clones listed, 92% are singletons. Sequencing was performed on peripheral blood, taken 28 days after the second AZD1222 dose. Source of these receptors: an adult who received the AZD1222 COVID-19 vaccine. CDR3s include the opening cysteine and the closing phenylalanine or tryptophan. D genes are given only for firm matches. Clone size, where shown, is once, few, many, or a class for clones that have expanded.

clone_size	d_call	j_call	v_call	cdr3_aa	cdr3_nt
NA	TRBD1	TRBJ1-5	TRBV29-1	CSVEQGAGQPQHF	TGCAGCGTTGAACAGGGGGCAGGTCAGCCCCAGCATTTT
once	NA	TRBJ2-7	TRBV4-2	CASSQVGGITRYEQYF	TGTGCCAGCAGCCAAGTCGGAGGGATTACGCGATACGAGCAGTACTTC
NA	TRBD2	TRBJ2-3	TRBV28	CAIFSGGGTDTQYF	TGTGCCATTTTTTCGGGAGGGGGCACAGATACGCAGTATTTT
once	TRBD2	TRBJ2-7	TRBV29-1	CSVEDPPGLEVYEQYF	TGCAGCGTTGAAGATCCACCGGGACTAGAAGTGTACGAGCAGTACTTC
NA	TRBD1	TRBJ2-3	TRBV19	CASSYRGGTDTQYF	TGTGCCAGCAGTTACAGGGGAGGCACAGATACGCAGTATTTT
NA	TRBD2	TRBJ2-1	TRBV6-6	CASTPWGLPPHEQFF	TGTGCCAGCACCCCCTGGGGACTACCTCCGCATGAGCAGTTCTTC
few	NA	TRBJ1-2	TRBV19	CASTSFVGYTF	TGTGCCAGTACCAGTTTCGTTGGCTACACCTTC
NA	NA	TRBJ1-5	TRBV7-2	CASSLDSLRNQPQHF	TGTGCCAGCAGCTTGGACAGTTTGCGCAATCAGCCCCAGCATTTT
NA	NA	TRBJ2-7	TRBV6-5	CASSYSNLYEQYF	TGTGCCAGCAGTTACTCTAACCTCTACGAGCAGTACTTC
few	NA	TRBJ1-5	TRBV5-5	CASSLEFLVTKNQPQHF	TGTGCCAGCAGCTTGGAGTTCTTAGTTACCAAGAATCAGCCCCAGCATTTT
NA	NA	TRBJ1-1	TRBV7-3	CASSPFGTQGNTEAFF	TGTGCCAGCAGCCCCTTCGGGACTCAGGGGAACACTGAAGCTTTCTTT
NA	NA	TRBJ1-3	TRBV29-1	CSVASSSGNTIYF	TGCAGCGTGGCATCTAGCTCTGGAAACACCATATATTTT
NA	TRBD2	TRBJ2-3	TRBV19	CASSIQAGVKDTQYF	TGTGCCAGTAGTATTCAAGCGGGAGTAAAAGATACGCAGTATTTT
NA	TRBD1	TRBJ1-2	TRBV5-6	CASIPGGTGRIDGYTF	TGTGCCAGCATCCCTGGGGGGACAGGGAGGATTGATGGCTACACCTTC
NA	TRBD2	TRBJ2-7	TRBV27	CASSGSGRHEQYF	TGTGCCAGCAGCGGTAGCGGGAGACACGAGCAGTACTTC
NA	NA	TRBJ2-7	TRBV18	CASSPPGGGFYEQYF	TGTGCCAGCTCACCACCGGGGGGTGGATTCTACGAGCAGTACTTC
NA	NA	TRBJ1-6	TRBV11-2	CASSLGGDSSPLHF	TGTGCCAGCAGCTTAGGGGGGGATAGTTCACCCCTCCACTTT
once	NA	TRBJ2-7	TRBV5-4	CASSLGADSYEQYF	TGTGCCAGCAGCTTGGGGGCGGACTCCTACGAGCAGTACTTC
NA	NA	TRBJ1-3	TRBV6-5	CASQKDSGNTIYF	TGTGCCAGCCAGAAAGACTCTGGAAACACCATATATTTT
NA	NA	TRBJ1-4	TRBV4-3	CASSQADVSFRREKLFF	TGCGCCAGCAGCCAAGCTGATGTGAGTTTCCGGAGGGAAAAACTGTTTTTT
NA	NA	TRBJ1-1	TRBV6-5	CASSPRFWNTEAFF	TGTGCCAGCAGTCCCCGTTTCTGGAACACTGAAGCTTTCTTT
NA	TRBD2	TRBJ2-1	TRBV6-5	CASTYSGSDEQFF	TGTGCCAGCACGTACAGCGGGAGCGATGAGCAGTTCTTC
NA	NA	TRBJ2-7	TRBV25-1	CASSGLGYEQYF	TGTGCCAGCAGTGGTCTGGGGTACGAGCAGTACTTC
NA	NA	TRBJ1-3	TRBV19	CASSQTGLSGNTIYF	TGTGCCAGTAGCCAAACAGGGTTATCTGGAAACACCATATATTTT
NA	TRBD2	TRBJ2-7	TRBV5-6	CASSPRTSGRGYEQYF	TGTGCCAGCAGCCCCCGGACTAGCGGGAGAGGATACGAGCAGTACTTC
NA	NA	TRBJ1-6	TRBV6-7	CASSRLRFRSPLHF	TGTGCCAGCAGTCGCCTCCGGTTCCGTTCACCCCTCCACTTT
NA	NA	TRBJ2-6	TRBV10-3	CAISESGSGANVLTF	TGTGCCATCAGTGAATCAGGGTCTGGGGCCAACGTCCTGACTTTC
NA	NA	TRBJ2-5	TRBV3-1/TRBV3-2	CASSTRPLGGLETQYF	TGTGCCAGCAGCACCCGACCACTGGGGGGCCTCGAGACCCAGTACTTC
NA	TRBD2	TRBJ2-1	TRBV11-2	CASSLAGLAPSNEQFF	TGTGCCAGCAGCTTAGCCGGACTAGCACCTTCCAATGAGCAGTTCTTC
NA	TRBD2	TRBJ2-1	TRBV19	CASSPGLGVYNEQFF	TGTGCCAGTAGTCCGGGACTAGGGGTTTACAATGAGCAGTTCTTC
NA	NA	TRBJ2-2	TRBV12-3/TRBV12-4	CASSRSGTGELFF	TGTGCCAGCAGCCGCAGCGGCACCGGGGAGCTGTTTTTT
NA	NA	TRBJ2-3	TRBV27	CASSLFGTQYF	TGTGCCAGCAGTTTGTTTGGCACGCAGTATTTT
NA	NA	TRBJ2-2	TRBV9	CASSVAVGSSTGELFF	TGTGCCAGCAGCGTAGCTGTGGGGTCTAGCACCGGGGAGCTGTTTTTT
NA	NA	TRBJ1-6	TRBV30	CAWSVLRGSSPLHF	TGTGCCTGGAGTGTACTTAGGGGAAGTTCACCCCTCCACTTT
NA	NA	TRBJ1-1	TRBV6-5	CASPGFTEAFF	TGTGCCAGCCCTGGTTTCACTGAAGCTTTCTTT
NA	NA	TRBJ2-4	TRBV6-2/TRBV6-3	CASSDALWTAKNIQYF	TGTGCCAGCAGTGACGCACTCTGGACGGCCAAAAACATTCAGTACTTC
NA	NA	TRBJ2-7	TRBV5-1	CASSLDPFYEQYF	TGCGCCAGCAGCTTGGATCCTTTCTACGAGCAGTACTTC
NA	NA	TRBJ2-1	TRBV27	CASSPAVRGYNEQFF	TGTGCCAGCAGTCCAGCGGTGAGAGGGTACAATGAGCAGTTCTTC
NA	NA	TRBJ2-5	TRBV6-5	CASSNRVTQYF	TGTGCCAGCAGTAACAGGGTAACCCAGTACTTC
NA	NA	TRBJ1-3	TRBV9	CASSVAEARNTIYF	TGTGCCAGCAGCGTAGCTGAAGCGCGAAACACCATATATTTT
NA	NA	TRBJ1-2	TRBV28	CATRNPHTPGALGFNYGYTF	TGTGCCACCCGAAACCCGCATACCCCAGGTGCCCTTGGATTTAACTATGGCTACACCTTC
NA	NA	TRBJ1-5	TRBV6-6	CASSPPPGRASNQPQHF	TGTGCCAGCAGTCCCCCCCCGGGGAGGGCGAGCAATCAGCCCCAGCATTTT
NA	TRBD1	TRBJ2-5	TRBV5-1	CASSLGTGGETQYF	TGCGCCAGCAGCTTGGGTACAGGGGGAGAGACCCAGTACTTC
NA	NA	TRBJ1-1	TRBV6-2/TRBV6-3	CASSYGTTDTEAFF	TGTGCCAGCAGTTACGGGACGACCGACACTGAAGCTTTCTTT
few	NA	TRBJ2-7	TRBV5-5	CASSLTDYPSYEQYF	TGTGCCAGCAGCTTAACGGACTACCCCTCCTACGAGCAGTACTTC
NA	NA	TRBJ1-1	TRBV3-1/TRBV3-2	CASSYGMMGEAFF	TGTGCCAGCAGCTACGGGATGATGGGTGAAGCTTTCTTT
NA	NA	TRBJ1-5	TRBV5-1	CASSPLPGNQPQHF	TGCGCCAGCAGCCCCCTTCCAGGCAATCAGCCCCAGCATTTT
NA	NA	TRBJ1-1	TRBV28	CASSGGGQNTEAFF	TGTGCCAGCAGTGGTGGTGGACAGAACACTGAAGCTTTCTTT
NA	NA	TRBJ2-7	TRBV9	CASSVLEQYF	TGTGCCAGCAGCGTTCTAGAGCAGTACTTC
few	TRBD2	TRBJ2-7	TRBV5-4	CASSFVAGAAYEQYF	TGTGCCAGCAGCTTCGTAGCGGGCGCCGCCTACGAGCAGTACTTC
NA	TRBD2	TRBJ2-2	TRBV29-1	CSVPGLARTGELFF	TGCAGCGTTCCGGGACTAGCGAGGACCGGGGAGCTGTTTTTT
NA	NA	TRBJ1-5	TRBV19	CASSTRYSNQPQHF	TGTGCCAGTAGTACAAGATATAGCAATCAGCCCCAGCATTTT
NA	TRBD1	TRBJ2-7	TRBV25-1	CASSEYGDRGNGQYF	TGTGCCAGCAGTGAATATGGGGACAGGGGGAATGGGCAGTACTTC
NA	NA	TRBJ1-2	TRBV9	CASSVAPDYGYTF	TGTGCCAGCAGCGTAGCTCCGGACTATGGCTACACCTTC